The clone carrying this TCR beta chain was seen repeatedly, ten times or more. This sample is part of a study of prognosis after radiotherapy for stage I lung cancer. About the research overall: The study delivered radiotherapy as SBRT in 3 to 5 fractions, with a biologically effective dose of at least 100 Gy.

V was cut by 6 bases and J by 2 bases, with 11 bases left in between. The CDR3 totals 14 residues. Germline-derived CDR1 and CDR2 are MNHNS and SASEGT. Two-round multiplex PCR on genomic DNA was the method by which TCR beta CDR3 was amplified. For every TRBV and TRBJ gene, a specific primer was used in first-round PCR. TCRdb processed the multiplex PCR reads anew with MiXCR; each CDR3 protein has one entry. The profile shows roughly 15,000 distinct CDR3 sequences, more than 15% of them singletons. This chain joins TRBV6-1 and TRBJ1-3; D unclear. This material consisted of PBMCs, taken before or after stereotactic body radiation therapy (not recorded which). The receptor was isolated from a donor over 45 with non-small cell lung cancer. This CDR3 reads CASRPPYAGNTIYF. Written as DNA, the CDR3 is TGTGCCAGCAGACCACCATATGCTGGAAACACCATATATTTT.